This T cell receptor (beta chain) came from a study of regulatory T cells in long-lasting Graves disease. Broader study findings: Between persistent patients, 2,500 to 3,500 public clonotypes were shared, exceeding the roughly 1,000 shared between new patients.

The sample's time point: newly diagnosed GD, antithyroid drugs for less than 3 months. Scientists built the TCR library using RNA that was extracted from PBMCs. The CDR3 runs to 16 residues. After removal of 2 bases from V and 9 bases from J, the junction contained 8 bases not matched to a gene. Germline CDR1 reads LGHDT; CDR2 reads YNNKEL (reference sequence). Turning to this clonotype: The antigen remains unidentified.

Building of the TCR beta libraries involved iRepertoire HTBI primers and Arm-PCR of CDR3 regions. A single record per CDR3 protein comes from TCRdb applying MiXCR to the multiplex PCR reads. Here the sample spans 400,000 to 650,000 distinct CDR3 sequences, about 16% being singletons. These data also featured in a second study, about T cells in Graves' hyperthyroidism and ophthalmopathy. That publication notes: Uncontrolled infection, other autoimmune disease, pregnancy or lactation led to exclusion.

The receptor comes from a woman in her forties or fifties with Graves disease. The sample consisted of peripheral blood mononuclear cells (PBMCs), taken at new diagnosis, from a patient treated with antithyroid drugs. This chain uses TRBV3-1 with TRBJ1-5; 12 bases line up with TRBD1. In DNA, the CDR3 is TGTGCCAGCAGCCAACCCGGGACAGGGGGCGTTCGGCCCCAGCATTTT. It is translated as CASSQPGTGGVRPQHF. The variable domain in full, with the rest retrieved from reference TRBV3-1 and TRBJ1-5, is DTAVSQTPKYLVTQMGNDKSIKCEQNLGHDTMYWYKQDSKKFLKIMFSYNNKELIINETVPNRFSPKSPDKAHLNLHINSLELGDSAVYFCASSQPGTGGVRPQHFGDGTRLSIL.